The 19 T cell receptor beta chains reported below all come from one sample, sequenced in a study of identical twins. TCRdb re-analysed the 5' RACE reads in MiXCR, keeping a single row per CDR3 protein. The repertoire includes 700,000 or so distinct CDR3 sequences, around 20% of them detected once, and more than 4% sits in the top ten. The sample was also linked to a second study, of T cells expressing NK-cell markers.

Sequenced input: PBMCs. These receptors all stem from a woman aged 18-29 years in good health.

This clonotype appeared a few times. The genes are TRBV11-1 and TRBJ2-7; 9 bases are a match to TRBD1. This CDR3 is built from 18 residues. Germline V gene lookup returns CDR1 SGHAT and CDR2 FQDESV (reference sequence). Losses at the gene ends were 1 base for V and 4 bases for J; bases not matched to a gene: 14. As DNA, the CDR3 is TGTGCCAGCAGCTTAGATGGGGCCGGGACAGGGAAAGTGTACGAGCAGTACTTC. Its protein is CASSLDGAGTGKVYEQYF.

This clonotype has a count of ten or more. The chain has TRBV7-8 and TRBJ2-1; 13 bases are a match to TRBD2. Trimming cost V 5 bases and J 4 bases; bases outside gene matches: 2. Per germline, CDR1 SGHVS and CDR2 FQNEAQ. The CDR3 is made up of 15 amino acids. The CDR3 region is CASSKLAGGYNEQFF. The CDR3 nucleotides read TGTGCCAGCAGCAAACTAGCGGGAGGGTACAATGAGCAGTTCTTC.

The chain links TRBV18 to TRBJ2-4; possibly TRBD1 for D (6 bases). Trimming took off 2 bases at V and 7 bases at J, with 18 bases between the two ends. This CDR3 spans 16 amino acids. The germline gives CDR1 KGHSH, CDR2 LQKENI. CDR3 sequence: CASSPELGAKGNIQYF. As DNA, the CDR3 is TGTGCCAGCTCACCAGAGTTGGGGGCGAAGGGGAACATTCAGTACTTC.

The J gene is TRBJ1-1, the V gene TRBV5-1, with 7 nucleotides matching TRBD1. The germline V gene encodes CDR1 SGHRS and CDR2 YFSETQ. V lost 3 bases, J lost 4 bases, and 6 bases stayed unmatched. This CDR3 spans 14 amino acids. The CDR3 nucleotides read TGCGCCAGCAGCTGGGACAGTAGGGGCACTGAAGCTTTCTTT. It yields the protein CASSWDSRGTEAFF.

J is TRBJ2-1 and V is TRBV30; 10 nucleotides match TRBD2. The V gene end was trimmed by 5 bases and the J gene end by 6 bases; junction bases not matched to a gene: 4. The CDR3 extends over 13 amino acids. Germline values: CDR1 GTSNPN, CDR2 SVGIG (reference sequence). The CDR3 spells CAWLAGDSNEQFF. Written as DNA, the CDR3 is TGTGCCTGGCTAGCGGGAGACTCCAATGAGCAGTTCTTC.

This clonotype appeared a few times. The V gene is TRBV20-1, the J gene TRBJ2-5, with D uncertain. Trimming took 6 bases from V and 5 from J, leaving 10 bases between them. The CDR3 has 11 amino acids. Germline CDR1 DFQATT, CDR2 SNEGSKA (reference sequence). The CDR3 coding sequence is TGCAGTGCCGCATCACGGGAGACCCAGTACTTC. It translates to CSAASRETQYF.

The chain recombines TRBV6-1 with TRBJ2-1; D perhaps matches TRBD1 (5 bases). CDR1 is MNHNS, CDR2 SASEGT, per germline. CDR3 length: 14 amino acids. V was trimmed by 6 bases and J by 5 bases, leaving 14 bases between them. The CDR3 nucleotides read TGTGCCAGCAGGACCTACAGGATCGACAATGAGCAGTTCTTC. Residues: CASRTYRIDNEQFF.

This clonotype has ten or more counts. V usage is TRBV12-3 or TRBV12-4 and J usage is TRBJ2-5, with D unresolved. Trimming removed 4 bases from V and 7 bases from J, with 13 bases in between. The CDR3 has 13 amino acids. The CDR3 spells CASSSGSAVTQYF. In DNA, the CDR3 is TGTGCCAGCAGTTCCGGCTCGGCGGTGACCCAGTACTTC.

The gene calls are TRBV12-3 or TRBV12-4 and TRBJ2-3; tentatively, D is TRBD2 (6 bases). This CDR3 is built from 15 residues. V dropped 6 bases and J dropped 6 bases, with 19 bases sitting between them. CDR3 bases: TGTGCCAGCAGCCCGCCCGGGACTGGGCCGGATACGCAGTATTTT. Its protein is CASSPPGTGPDTQYF.

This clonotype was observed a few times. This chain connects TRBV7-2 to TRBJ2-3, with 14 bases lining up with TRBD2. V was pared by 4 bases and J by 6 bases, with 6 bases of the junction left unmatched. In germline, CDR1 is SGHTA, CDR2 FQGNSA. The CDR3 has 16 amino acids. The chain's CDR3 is CASSSGLAGGLDTQYF. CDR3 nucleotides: TGTGCCAGCAGCTCCGGACTAGCGGGAGGTCTTGATACGCAGTATTTT.

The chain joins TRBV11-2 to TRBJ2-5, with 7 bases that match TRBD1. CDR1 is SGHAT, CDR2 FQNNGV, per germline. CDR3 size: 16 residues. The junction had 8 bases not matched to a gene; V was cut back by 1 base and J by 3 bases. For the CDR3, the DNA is TGTGCCAGCAGCTTAGGCGCAGGGGGTTCGAAAGAGACCCAGTACTTC. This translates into CASSLGAGGSKETQYF.

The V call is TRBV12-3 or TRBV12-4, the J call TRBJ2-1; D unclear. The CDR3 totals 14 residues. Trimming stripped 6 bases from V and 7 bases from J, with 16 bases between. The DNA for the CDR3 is TGTGCCAGCAGCCCCCAAGAAAAACGGAATGAGCAGTTCTTC. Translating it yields CASSPQEKRNEQFF.

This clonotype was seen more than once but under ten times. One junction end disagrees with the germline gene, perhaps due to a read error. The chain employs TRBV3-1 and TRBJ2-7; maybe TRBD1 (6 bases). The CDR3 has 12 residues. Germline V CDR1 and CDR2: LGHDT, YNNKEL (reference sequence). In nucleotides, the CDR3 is TGTGCCAGCAGCCAAGCGACGACAGGAAAGGTCTTC. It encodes CASSQATTGKVF.

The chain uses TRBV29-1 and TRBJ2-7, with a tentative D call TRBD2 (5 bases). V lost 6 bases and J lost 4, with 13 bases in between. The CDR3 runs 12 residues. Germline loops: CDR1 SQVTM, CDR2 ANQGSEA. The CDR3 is CSVPGTRYEQYF. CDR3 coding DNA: TGCAGCGTACCGGGAACTCGATACGAGCAGTACTTC.

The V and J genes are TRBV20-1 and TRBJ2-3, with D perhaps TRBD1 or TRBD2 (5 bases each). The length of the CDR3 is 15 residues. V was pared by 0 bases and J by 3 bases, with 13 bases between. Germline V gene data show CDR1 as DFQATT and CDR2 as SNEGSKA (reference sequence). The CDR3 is CSARERDRGTDTQYF. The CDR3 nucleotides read TGCAGTGCTAGAGAAAGGGACCGAGGGACAGATACGCAGTATTTT.

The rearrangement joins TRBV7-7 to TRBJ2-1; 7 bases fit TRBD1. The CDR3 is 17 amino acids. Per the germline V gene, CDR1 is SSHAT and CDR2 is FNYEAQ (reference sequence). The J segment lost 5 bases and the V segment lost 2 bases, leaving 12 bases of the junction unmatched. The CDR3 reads CASSLFPTGQSNNEQFF. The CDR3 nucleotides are TGTGCCAGCAGCTTATTCCCCACGGGACAGTCAAACAATGAGCAGTTCTTC.

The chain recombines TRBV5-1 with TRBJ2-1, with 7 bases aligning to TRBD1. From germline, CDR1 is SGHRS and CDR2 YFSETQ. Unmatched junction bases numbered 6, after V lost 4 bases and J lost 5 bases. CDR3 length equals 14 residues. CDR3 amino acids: CASSTHGQDNEQFF. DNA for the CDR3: TGCGCCAGCAGCACGCACGGACAGGACAATGAGCAGTTCTTC.

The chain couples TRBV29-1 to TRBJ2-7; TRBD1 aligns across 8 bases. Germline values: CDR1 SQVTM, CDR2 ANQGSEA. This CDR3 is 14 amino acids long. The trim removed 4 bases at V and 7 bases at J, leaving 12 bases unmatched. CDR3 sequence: CSVGGLRTGKEQYF. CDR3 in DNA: TGCAGCGTTGGGGGCCTAAGGACAGGGAAGGAGCAGTACTTC.

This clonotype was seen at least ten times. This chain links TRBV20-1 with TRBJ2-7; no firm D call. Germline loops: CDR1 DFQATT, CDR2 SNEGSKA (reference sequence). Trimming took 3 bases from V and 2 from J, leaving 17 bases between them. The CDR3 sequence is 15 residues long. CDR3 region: CSASPSLGTTYEQYF. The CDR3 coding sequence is TGCAGTGCTAGTCCGTCATTGGGCACTACCTACGAGCAGTACTTC.